These 21 T cell receptor beta chains originate from one sample sequenced in a study of T cell changes during pregnancy in multiple sclerosis (dated 2019 in TCRdb). Library preparation was by the immunoSEQ multiplex PCR assay. TCRdb's version of the immuneACCESS table is confined to in-frame rearrangements and falls short of the full clone set. An unresolved V gene accounts for under half of the shortfall where checked; the remainder is of unknown origin. Here the sample has about 46,000 clones; 92% occur a single time. 0.3% to 0.45% of the sample lies in the top ten. This material consisted of CD4+ T cells from peripheral blood mononuclear cells, taken in the second trimester of pregnancy. The receptors here all came from a female donor in good health, enrolled as a control in a pregnancy study.

This chain links TRBV19 with TRBJ1-3; no reliable D call. V was shortened by 4 bases and J by 4 bases, with 11 bases between the two germline ends. This CDR3 contains 14 residues. Germline V gene lookup returns CDR1 LNHDA and CDR2 SQIVND (reference sequence). CDR3 DNA sequence: TGTGCCAGTAGTACCTTCACAATCGGAAACACCATATATTTT. This gives the protein CASSTFTIGNTIYF.

The chain carries TRBV7-9 and TRBJ2-5; D is possibly TRBD1 (5 bases). Germline CDR1 is SEHNR and CDR2 is FQNEAQ (reference sequence). V lost 2 bases and J 7 bases, leaving 11 bases between the germline ends. The CDR3 runs to 13 residues. The CDR3 region is CASSLPGWGTQYF. The CDR3 DNA reads as TGTGCCAGCAGCTTACCAGGGTGGGGGACCCAGTACTTC.

The CDR3 nucleotides read TGTGCCAGCAGCGCGGGACTAGCGGGGAGAAATACGCAGTATTTT. Encoded protein: CASSAGLAGRNTQYF. The gene calls are TRBV6-5 and TRBJ2-3; 13 bases are a match to TRBD2. Looked up from germline, CDR1 is MNHEY and CDR2 is SVGAGI. The CDR3 has 15 residues. Trimming took 6 bases from V and 7 from J; bases not matched to a gene: 7.

V usage is TRBV4-3 and J usage is TRBJ1-4; 9 nucleotides agree with TRBD1. The germline CDR1 and CDR2 sequences are LGHNA and YSLEER. This CDR3 contains 15 residues. V trimming: 5 bases; J trimming: 6 bases; junction bases outside the gene matches: 7. As DNA, the CDR3 is TGCGCCAGCAGCTCTCGGACAGGGGAGGATGAAAAACTGTTTTTT. It is translated as CASSSRTGEDEKLFF.

The V call is TRBV30, the J call TRBJ1-1; D gene uncertain. Trimming removed 1 base at V and 0 bases at J, with 9 bases between. This CDR3 is built from 14 residues. Germline V gene data show CDR1 as GTSNPN and CDR2 as SVGIG (reference sequence). The CDR3 loop is CAWSDRPLNTEAFF. The CDR3 DNA reads as TGTGCCTGGAGTGACAGACCATTGAACACTGAAGCTTTCTTT.

This clone was seen just once. V gene TRBV30 combines with J gene TRBJ2-3; TRBD2 matches 10 bases. Germline CDR1 and CDR2: GTSNPN and SVGIG (reference sequence). Trimming cost V 4 bases and J 5 bases; bases outside gene matches: 12. CDR3 size: 16 residues. The DNA for the CDR3 is TGTGCCTGGACCCAAGGCGGTCTAGCGGGGGTAGATACGCAGTATTTT. Translated, it gives CAWTQGGLAGVDTQYF.

The V gene is TRBV11-2, the J gene TRBJ2-6; tentatively, D is TRBD2 (6 bases). Germline V gene data show CDR1 as SGHAT and CDR2 as FQNNGV. Trimming stripped 5 bases from V and 5 bases from J, with 19 bases between. The CDR3 is 17 amino acids. CDR3 DNA: TGTGCCAGCAGCCTAGCGTCGCAACAAAGTCGGGCCAACGTCCTGACTTTC. Translation gives CASSLASQQSRANVLTF.

The chain recombines TRBV4-1 with TRBJ1-2; D is unresolved. Germline CDR1 reads MGHRA; CDR2 reads YSYEKL. The CDR3 has 14 amino acids. V lost 0 bases, J lost 1 base, and 6 bases lay in between. The CDR3 spells CASSQERYNYGYTF. DNA for the CDR3: TGCGCCAGCAGCCAAGAACGGTATAACTATGGCTACACCTTC.

The rearrangement joins TRBV9 to TRBJ2-7, with 7 nucleotides matching TRBD2. The CDR3 is 16 amino acids. V lost 4 bases, J lost 2 bases, and 12 bases stayed unmatched. Germline V gives CDR1 SGDLS, CDR2 YYNGEE. The DNA of the CDR3 is TGTGCCAGCAGCCCAAGGTGGGGGGGAGGCACCTACGAGCAGTACTTC. This sequence encodes CASSPRWGGGTYEQYF.

This clone came up once. The J gene is TRBJ1-1, the V gene TRBV18, with TRBD1 matching over 10 bases. With 6 bases clipped from V and 10 bases from J, the junction kept 8 bases outside the gene matches. The CDR3 consists of 13 residues. Per germline, CDR1 KGHSH and CDR2 LQKENI. The CDR3 DNA reads as TGTGCCAGCTCGCCGGCCCGGGACAGGGGAGCTTTCTTT. This encodes CASSPARDRGAFF. The full variable domain, completed using reference TRBV18 and TRBJ1-1, is NAGVMQNPRHLVRRRGQEARLRCSPMKGHSHVYWYRQLPEEGLKFMVYLQKENIIDESGMPKERFSAEFPKEGPSILRIQQVVRGDSAAYFCASSPARDRGAFFGQGTRLTVV.

This rearrangement joins TRBV4-2 to TRBJ1-4; the D gene is possibly TRBD1 (5 bases). Trimming removed 1 base from V and 0 bases from J, with 18 bases in between. CDR1 is LGHNA, CDR2 YNFKEQ, per germline. There are 19 residues in the CDR3. CDR3 nucleotides: TGTGCCAGCAGCCAAGGGATCGGGTCACCGGGGGCAACTAATGAAAAACTGTTTTTT. Translating gives CASSQGIGSPGATNEKLFF.

This sequence joins TRBV2 and TRBJ1-2, with D possibly TRBD1 on 5 matching bases. Germline V CDR1 and CDR2: SNHLY, FYNNEI. The CDR3 length is 17 residues. Trimming took 0 bases from V and 8 from J, leaving 22 bases between them. CDR3 region: CASSEAAARQGGGGYTF. The DNA for the CDR3 is TGTGCCAGCAGTGAAGCGGCGGCTCGGCAGGGAGGAGGAGGCTACACCTTC.

The gene calls are TRBV19 and TRBJ2-2; TRBD1 aligns across 8 bases. Germline-derived CDR1 and CDR2 are LNHDA and SQIVND (reference sequence). V was clipped by 3 bases and J by 4 bases; unmatched bases: 4. The CDR3 loop spans 15 amino acids. The CDR3 DNA reads as TGTGCCAGTAGTATTGGCAGGGGGCGCACCGGGGAGCTGTTTTTT. This codes for CASSIGRGRTGELFF.

This rearrangement joins TRBV15 to TRBJ1-2; the D is unclear. V was cut by 3 bases and J by 2 bases, with 7 bases left in between. Germline lookup yields CDR1 LNHNV and CDR2 YYDKDF (reference sequence). The CDR3 loop spans 13 amino acids. CDR3 nucleotides: TGTGCCACCAGCAGTGACATGAACTATGGCTACACCTTC. It codes for CATSSDMNYGYTF.

J is TRBJ1-1 and V is TRBV7-8, with D maybe TRBD1 (6 bases). Between the trimmed V and J ends, which lost 6 bases and 12 bases, there was a span of 23 bases. CDR1 and CDR2 from the germline V gene are SGHVS and FQNEAQ. The CDR3 is made up of 14 amino acids. The DNA for the CDR3 is TGTGCCAGCAGGATGGGGGCAGGGACACCGAGACCTTTCTTT. Encoded protein: CASRMGAGTPRPFF.

There are a few counts of this clone. The J gene is TRBJ2-3, the V gene TRBV7-2; 7 nucleotides line up with TRBD2. Germline V gene data show CDR1 as SGHTA and CDR2 as FQGNSA. This CDR3 spans 15 amino acids. Trimming cost V 1 base and J 7 bases; bases outside gene matches: 8. This CDR3 reads CASSLGGLGVYTQYF. The CDR3 DNA sequence: TGTGCCAGCAGCTTAGGAGGACTAGGGGTATATACGCAGTATTTT.

This chain connects TRBV7-2 to TRBJ1-1; D not resolved. From germline, CDR1 is SGHTA and CDR2 FQGNSA. The CDR3 runs to 11 residues. V was clipped by 11 bases and J by 1 base, with 8 bases between them. DNA of the CDR3: TGTGCCTCTAACAGGAACACTGAAGCTTTCTTT. It specifies CASNRNTEAFF.

The chain carries TRBV21-1 and TRBJ1-2. TRBV21-1 is reported as a pseudogene. This CDR3 contains 14 residues. The CDR3 region is CASHPVGGDYGYTF. The CDR3 DNA reads as TGTGCCAGCCACCCAGTCGGGGGGGACTATGGCTACACCTTC.

Only one count was recorded for this clone. This chain uses TRBV7-9 with TRBJ1-2, with D uncertain. V was cut by 5 bases and J by 0 bases, with 10 bases left in between. The CDR3 is 14 residues long. Germline loops: CDR1 SEHNR, CDR2 FQNEAQ (reference sequence). DNA of the CDR3: TGTGCCAGCAGCCCCGCAGGATCTAACTATGGCTACACCTTC. It specifies CASSPAGSNYGYTF.

The chain joins TRBV7-9 to TRBJ2-3, with D unresolved. CDR3 length: 14 amino acids. V lost 1 base and J 3 bases, leaving 8 bases between the germline ends. The germline V gene encodes CDR1 SEHNR and CDR2 FQNEAQ (reference sequence). The CDR3 DNA is TGTGCCAGCAGCTTAGTCCCACGGACAGATACGCAGTATTTT. Translation gives CASSLVPRTDTQYF.

The V and J genes are TRBV6-6 and TRBJ1-1; D gene uncertain. The germline V gene encodes CDR1 MNHNY and CDR2 SVGAGI (reference sequence). The CDR3 length is 13 residues. V was shortened by 7 bases and J by 9 bases, with 18 bases between the two germline ends. The chain's CDR3 is CASTGGGRRKAFF. In DNA, the CDR3 is TGTGCCAGCACCGGAGGAGGACGGCGAAAAGCTTTCTTT.